The following is a T cell receptor beta chain sequence with its context. The sample is drawn from a study of blood T cell repertoires in COVID-19. Study in general: Spain, Italy and the United States supplied samples that represented acute and convalescent COVID-19.

Germline loops: CDR1 KGHSH, CDR2 LQKENI. V was pared by 2 bases and J by 5 bases, with 17 bases between. The CDR3 loop spans 16 amino acids. Produced via immunoSEQ multiplex PCR; TCRdb's table is partial and in-frame only. The sample consists of a few hundred thousand clones, more than 70% of them appearing once. The sequenced sample consisted of peripheral blood. The source of this sequence is a woman aged 25 to 45 with COVID-19, enrolled during active disease. This rearrangement joins TRBV18 to TRBJ2-3; the D gene is possibly TRBD2 (6 bases). CDR3 DNA sequence: TGTGCCAGCTCACCAAGACTAGTGGGTGCGATAGATACGCAGTATTTT. This sequence encodes CASSPRLVGAIDTQYF.